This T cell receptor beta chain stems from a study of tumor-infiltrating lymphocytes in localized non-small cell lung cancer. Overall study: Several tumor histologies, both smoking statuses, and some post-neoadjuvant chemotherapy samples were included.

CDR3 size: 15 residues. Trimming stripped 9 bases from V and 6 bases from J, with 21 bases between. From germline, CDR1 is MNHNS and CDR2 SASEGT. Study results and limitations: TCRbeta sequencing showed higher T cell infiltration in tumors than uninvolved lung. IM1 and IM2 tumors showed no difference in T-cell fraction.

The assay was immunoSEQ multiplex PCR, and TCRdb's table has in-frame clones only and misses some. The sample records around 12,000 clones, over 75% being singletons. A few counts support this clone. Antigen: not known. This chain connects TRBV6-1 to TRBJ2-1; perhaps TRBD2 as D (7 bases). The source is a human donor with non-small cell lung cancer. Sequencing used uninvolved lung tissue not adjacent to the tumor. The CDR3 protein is CASASDGGAANEQFF. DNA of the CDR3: TGTGCCAGTGCCTCGGATGGGGGGGCGGCCAATGAGCAGTTCTTC.